This T cell receptor beta chain was found in a study of shared T cell receptors in the human thymus. This clone showed up just a few times. Germline values: CDR1 LNHDA, CDR2 SQIVND (reference sequence). Germline trimming cut 7 bases from V and 0 bases from J; bases unmatched to any gene: 21. This CDR3 is 20 amino acids long. Clones were sequenced by immunoSEQ multiplex PCR, and TCRdb holds only the in-frame ones, with some missing. Here the sample spans approximately 580,000 clones, 70% to 80% being singletons. This same sample was also taken into another study, of human thymus T cells. That report adds: Thymic material originated from resections removed in the course of corrective heart surgery. In thymic and blood repertoires alike, V and J usage looked biased.

The chain uses TRBV19 and TRBJ1-1, with TRBD1 identical over 9 bases. Sequencing input: thymocytes. This clonotype originated in a boy under two years old with a congenital heart defect. CDR3 in amino acids: CASKNGGVGQGRGMNTEAFF. The CDR3 DNA sequence: TGTGCCAGTAAAAACGGGGGAGTGGGACAGGGAAGGGGGATGAACACTGAAGCTTTCTTT.